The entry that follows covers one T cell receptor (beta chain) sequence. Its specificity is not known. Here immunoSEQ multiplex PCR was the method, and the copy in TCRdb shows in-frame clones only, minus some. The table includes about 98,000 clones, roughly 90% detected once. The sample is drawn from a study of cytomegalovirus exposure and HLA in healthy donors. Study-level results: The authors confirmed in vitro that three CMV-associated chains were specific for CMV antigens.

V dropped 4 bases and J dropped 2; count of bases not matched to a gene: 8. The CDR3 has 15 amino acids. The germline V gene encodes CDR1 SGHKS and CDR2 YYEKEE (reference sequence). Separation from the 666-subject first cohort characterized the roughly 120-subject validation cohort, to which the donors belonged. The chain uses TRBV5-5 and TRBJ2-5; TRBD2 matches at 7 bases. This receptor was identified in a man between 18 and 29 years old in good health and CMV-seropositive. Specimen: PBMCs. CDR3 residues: CASSRPPGGQETQYF. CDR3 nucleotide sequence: TGTGCCAGCAGCCGCCCTCCGGGAGGACAAGAGACCCAGTACTTC.